This T cell receptor beta chain was found in a study of T cell responses to AZD1222 COVID-19 vaccine. This clone was seen just once. Its antigen is as yet unknown. The method was immunoSEQ multiplex PCR; TCRdb's version includes in-frame clones alone and lacks a portion of them. Found here are some 170,000 clones, approximately 95% of them singletons; the top ten hold under 1.1%. Study-level points and caveats: Donors in the cohort were predominantly white British and more often female, and clonal diversity was possibly underestimated. AZD1222 recipients seropositive at baseline numbered only 5 or 6.

With 6 bases clipped from V and 4 bases from J, the junction kept 8 bases outside the gene matches. The CDR3 is 14 residues long. Germline V gives CDR1 MNHEY, CDR2 SMNVEV (reference sequence). The sequence was obtained from an adult who received the MenACWY meningococcal vaccine as a control. The rearrangement links TRBV27 to TRBJ2-7; TRBD1 aligns across 8 bases. The sample in question was peripheral blood, obtained 28 days after the second dose of the MenACWY control vaccine. In nucleotides, the CDR3 is TGTGCCAGCAGACCGACAGGGGTGAGGTACGAGCAGTACTTC. Its protein product is CASRPTGVRYEQYF.